This T cell receptor (beta chain) derives from a study of blood T cell repertoires in COVID-19. Profiling relied on immunoSEQ multiplex PCR, and the TCRdb table lists in-frame clones only, not all of them. The data contain 120,000 or so clones, approximately 71% of them singletons. The sequencing sample was made of peripheral blood. The origin of this receptor is a woman in her 70s with acute or convalescent COVID-19.

The CDR3 here is CATSWDDRPSGYTF. In DNA, the CDR3 is TGTGCCACCTCATGGGATGACAGGCCTTCTGGCTACACCTTC. The chain joins TRBV19 to TRBJ1-2; tentative D call: TRBD1 (6 bases). CDR1 and CDR2 from the germline V gene are LNHDA and SQIVND (reference sequence). The CDR3 extends over 14 amino acids. The V gene lost 10 bases and the J gene lost 7 bases, with 22 bases spanning the gap.